These 4 T cell receptor beta chains originate from one sample sequenced in a study of T cell clones after liver transplantation. Clones were sequenced by immunoSEQ multiplex PCR, and TCRdb holds only the in-frame ones, with some missing. Among around 100,000 clones listed, around 83% were seen once. The material was CD4+ T cells from blood, obtained before liver transplant. These receptors were obtained from a human donor who received a liver transplant.

This clone was seen a single time. The chain links TRBV28 to TRBJ1-2; D perhaps matches TRBD1 (6 bases). The CDR3 spans 14 residues. Germline V lookup: CDR1 MDHEN, CDR2 SYDVKM. With 5 bases removed from V and 4 bases from J, the gap between germline ends came to 14 bases. The CDR3 region has the DNA TGTGCCAGCAGTCCCCCCGACAGGCTCTATGGCTACACCTTC. Translation gives CASSPPDRLYGYTF.

V usage is TRBV11-2 and J usage is TRBJ1-5; TRBD1 is a possible D gene (6 bases). With 0 bases removed from V and 0 bases from J, the gap between germline ends came to 9 bases. The length of the CDR3 is 16 residues. In germline, CDR1 is SGHAT, CDR2 FQNNGV. CDR3 amino acids: CASSLDPGASNQPQHF. In DNA, the CDR3 is TGTGCCAGCAGCTTAGACCCGGGGGCTAGCAATCAGCCCCAGCATTTT. Full variable domain (rest looked up from reference TRBV11-2 and TRBJ1-5): EAGVAQSPRYKIIEKRQSVAFWCNPISGHATLYWYQQILGQGPKLLIQFQNNGVVDDSQLPKDRFSAERLKGVDSTLKIQPAKLEDSAVYLCASSLDPGASNQPQHFGDGTRLSIL.

The chain uses TRBV9 and TRBJ1-6; TRBD1 might be the D (5 bases). The CDR3 totals 17 residues. V gave up 0 bases and J gave up 6 bases, with 16 bases separating them. Germline CDR1 is SGDLS and CDR2 is YYNGEE. CDR3 DNA sequence: TGTGCCAGCAGCGTAGGCATAGGCGGGGACCTTAATTCACCCCTCCACTTT. This gives the protein CASSVGIGGDLNSPLHF.

The chain links TRBV5-4 to TRBJ1-2; TRBD1 is a possible D gene (6 bases). The CDR3 loop spans 14 amino acids. V was trimmed by 4 bases and J by 2 bases, leaving 12 bases between them. CDR1 and CDR2 from the germline V gene are SGHNT and YYREEE (reference sequence). CDR3 nucleotides: TGTGCCAGCAGCAGAGTCGGACAGAACTATGGCTACACCTTC. Translated: CASSRVGQNYGYTF.